This TCR beta chain was documented in a study of T cell responses to AZD1222 COVID-19 vaccine. The CDR3 has 17 amino acids. Germline CDR1 SGHRS, CDR2 YFSETQ. Trimming removed 4 bases from V and 0 bases from J; junction bases left unmatched: 7. Study-wide results and limits: Repertoires were collected only later (after the peak T cell response had occurred). Donors, mostly white British, included more females; clonal diversity was possibly underestimated. Two doses of AZD1222 preceded a rise in Spike-specific TCR breadth and depth.

With respect to this clone: Its antigen is still unknown.

Profiled with immunoSEQ multiplex PCR; TCRdb holds only in-frame clones, not every one. Among about 140,000 clones listed, about 89% were seen once. This chain connects TRBV5-1 to TRBJ2-7; 13 bases fit TRBD2. The source is an adult who received the MenACWY meningococcal vaccine as a control. Specimen: peripheral blood, collected 28 days after the second dose of the MenACWY control vaccine. The CDR3 protein is CASSRTSGRGGSYEQYF. The DNA for the CDR3 is TGCGCCAGCAGCCGAACTAGCGGGAGGGGTGGCTCCTACGAGCAGTACTTC. Combining the CDR3 with reference TRBV5-1 and TRBJ2-7 gives the whole variable domain KAGVTQTPRYLIKTRGQQVTLSCSPISGHRSVSWYQQTPGQGLQFLFEYFSETQRNKGNFPGRFSGRQFSNSRSEMNVSTLELGDSALYLCASSRTSGRGGSYEQYFGPGTRLTVT.